What follows describes a single TCR beta chain. The data were taken from a study of blood T cell repertoires in COVID-19. CDR3 size: 13 residues. Trimming shortened V by 5 bases and J by 2 bases, and 7 bases separated the two germline ends. Per the germline V gene, CDR1 is LGHNT and CDR2 is FRNRAP. This table comes from immunoSEQ multiplex PCR, and its TCRdb copy is limited to in-frame clones, with some not included. This table has 210,000 or so clones, 83% appearing once. This sequence originates from a woman aged 50 to 60 who had been exposed to COVID-19. The sample taken for sequencing was PBMCs or T cells enriched from blood (not recorded which). V is TRBV12-5 and J is TRBJ1-5, with TRBD1 as a possible D gene (5 bases). The CDR3, as DNA: TGTGCTAGTGGTGGGGGGGGCAATCAGCCCCAGCATTTT. It yields the protein CASGGGGNQPQHF.